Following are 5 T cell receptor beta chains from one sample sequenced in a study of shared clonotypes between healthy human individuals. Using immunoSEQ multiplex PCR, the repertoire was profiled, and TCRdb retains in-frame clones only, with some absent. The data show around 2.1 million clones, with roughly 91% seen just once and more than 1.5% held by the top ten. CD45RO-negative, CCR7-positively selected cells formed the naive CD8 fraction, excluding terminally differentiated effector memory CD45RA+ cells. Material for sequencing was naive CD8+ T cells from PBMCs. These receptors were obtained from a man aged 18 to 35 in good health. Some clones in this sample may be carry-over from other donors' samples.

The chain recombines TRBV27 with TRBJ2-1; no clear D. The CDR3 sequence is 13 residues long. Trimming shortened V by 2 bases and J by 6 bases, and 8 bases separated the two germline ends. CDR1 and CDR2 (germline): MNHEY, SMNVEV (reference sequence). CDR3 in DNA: TGTGCCAGCAGTTTAAGGTATGGCAATGAGCAGTTCTTC. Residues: CASSLRYGNEQFF.

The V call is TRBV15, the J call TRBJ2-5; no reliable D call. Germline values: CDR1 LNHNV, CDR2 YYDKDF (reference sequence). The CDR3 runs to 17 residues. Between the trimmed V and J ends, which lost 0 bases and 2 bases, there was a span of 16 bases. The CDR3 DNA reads TGTGCCACCAGCAGAGAAGGGATGGCAGGCCAGCAAGAGACCCAGTACTTC. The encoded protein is CATSREGMAGQQETQYF.

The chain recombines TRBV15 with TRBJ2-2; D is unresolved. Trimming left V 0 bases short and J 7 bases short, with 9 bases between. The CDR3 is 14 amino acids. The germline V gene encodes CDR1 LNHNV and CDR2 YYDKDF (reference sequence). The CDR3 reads CATSRDSGSGELFF. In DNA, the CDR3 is TGTGCCACCAGCAGAGATTCTGGAAGCGGGGAGCTGTTTTTT.

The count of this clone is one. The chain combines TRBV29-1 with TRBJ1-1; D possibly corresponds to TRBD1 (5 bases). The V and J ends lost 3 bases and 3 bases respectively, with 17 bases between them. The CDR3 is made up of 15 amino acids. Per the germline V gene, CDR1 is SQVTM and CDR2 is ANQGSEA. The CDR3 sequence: CSVDFRDLGDTEAFF. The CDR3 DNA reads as TGCAGCGTTGATTTCAGAGACTTGGGGGACACTGAAGCTTTCTTT.

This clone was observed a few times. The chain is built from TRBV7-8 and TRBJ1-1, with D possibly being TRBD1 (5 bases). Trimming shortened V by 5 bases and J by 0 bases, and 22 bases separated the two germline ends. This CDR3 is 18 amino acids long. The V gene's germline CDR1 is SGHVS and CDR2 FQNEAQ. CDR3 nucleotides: TGTGCCAGCAGCCCACAGCCCGGGACTTGGGAAATGAACACTGAAGCTTTCTTT. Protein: CASSPQPGTWEMNTEAFF. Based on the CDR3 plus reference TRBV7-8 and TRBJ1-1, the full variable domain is GAGVSQSPRYKVAKRGQDVALRCDPISGHVSLFWYQQALGQGPEFLTYFQNEAQLDKSGLPSDRFFAERPEGSVSTLKIQRTQQEDSAVYLCASSPQPGTWEMNTEAFFGQGTRLTVV.